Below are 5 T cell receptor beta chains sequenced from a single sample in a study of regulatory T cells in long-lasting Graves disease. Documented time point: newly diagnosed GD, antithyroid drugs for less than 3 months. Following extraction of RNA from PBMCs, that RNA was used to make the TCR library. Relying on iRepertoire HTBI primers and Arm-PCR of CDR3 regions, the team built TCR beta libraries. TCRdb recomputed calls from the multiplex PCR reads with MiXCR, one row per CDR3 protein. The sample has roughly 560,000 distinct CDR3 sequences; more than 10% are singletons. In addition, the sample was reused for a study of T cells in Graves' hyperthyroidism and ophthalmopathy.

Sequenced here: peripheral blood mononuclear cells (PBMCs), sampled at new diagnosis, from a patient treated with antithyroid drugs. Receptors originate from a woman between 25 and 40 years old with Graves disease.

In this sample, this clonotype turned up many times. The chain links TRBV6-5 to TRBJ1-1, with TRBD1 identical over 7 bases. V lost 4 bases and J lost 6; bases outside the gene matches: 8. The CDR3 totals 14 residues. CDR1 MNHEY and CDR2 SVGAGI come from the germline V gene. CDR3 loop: CASSSSGTVAEAFF. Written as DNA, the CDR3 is TGTGCCAGCAGTTCCTCCGGGACAGTCGCTGAAGCTTTCTTT.

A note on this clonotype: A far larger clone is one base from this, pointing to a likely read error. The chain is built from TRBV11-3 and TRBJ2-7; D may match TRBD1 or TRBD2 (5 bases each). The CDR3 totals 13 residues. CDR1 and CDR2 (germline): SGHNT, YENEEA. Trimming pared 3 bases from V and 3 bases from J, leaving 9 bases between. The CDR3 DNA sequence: TGTGCCAGCAGCTTCGGGGACGACTACGAGCAGTACTTC. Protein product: CASSFGDDYEQYF. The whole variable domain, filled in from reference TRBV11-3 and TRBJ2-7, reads EAGVVQSPRYKIIEKKQPVAFWCNPISGHNTLYWYLQNLGQGPELLIRYENEEAVDDSQLPKDRFSAERLKGVDSTLKIQPAELGDSAVYLCASSFGDDYEQYFGPGTRLTVT.

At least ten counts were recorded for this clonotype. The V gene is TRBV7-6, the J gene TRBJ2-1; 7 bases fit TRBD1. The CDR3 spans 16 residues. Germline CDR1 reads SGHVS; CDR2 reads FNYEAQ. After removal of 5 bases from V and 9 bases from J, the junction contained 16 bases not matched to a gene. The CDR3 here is CASSPGQAILVGEQFF. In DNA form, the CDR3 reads TGTGCCAGCAGCCCCGGACAGGCGATACTAGTGGGTGAGCAGTTCTTC.

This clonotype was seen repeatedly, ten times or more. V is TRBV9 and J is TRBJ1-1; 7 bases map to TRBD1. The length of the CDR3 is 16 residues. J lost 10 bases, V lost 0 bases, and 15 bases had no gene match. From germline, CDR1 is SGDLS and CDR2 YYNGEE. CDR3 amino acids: CASSVDPPTGRVRAFF. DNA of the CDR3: TGTGCCAGCAGCGTAGATCCCCCGACAGGGAGGGTTAGAGCTTTCTTT.

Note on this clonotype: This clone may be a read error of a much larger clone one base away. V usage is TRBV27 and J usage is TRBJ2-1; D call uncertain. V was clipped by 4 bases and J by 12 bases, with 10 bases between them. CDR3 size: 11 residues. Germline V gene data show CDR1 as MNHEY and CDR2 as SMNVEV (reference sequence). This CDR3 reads CASSSRRGQFF. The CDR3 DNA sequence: TGTGCCAGCAGTTCCCGCCGTGGGCAGTTCTTC.